Below are 2 T cell receptor beta chains sequenced from a single sample in a study of cytomegalovirus exposure and HLA in healthy donors. PCR employed 60 Vbeta and 13 Jbeta primers. The table came from immunoSEQ multiplex PCR; TCRdb's copy has only in-frame clones and leaves some out. The data contain around 150,000 clones, roughly three quarters of them seen just once; the ten biggest clones take up about 4.7%. Sequencing used PBMCs. These receptors were taken from a man in his fifties or sixties in good health and CMV-seronegative.

V is TRBV28 and J is TRBJ2-3; D unresolved. The CDR3 sequence is 15 residues long. The V and J ends lost 8 bases and 2 bases respectively, with 17 bases between them. Germline V gives CDR1 MDHEN, CDR2 SYDVKM. The CDR3 DNA reads TGTGCCAGCGCCCAACGGCAGGCGTACACAGATACGCAGTATTTT. Protein: CASAQRQAYTDTQYF.

The rearrangement links TRBV30 to TRBJ1-2; D is possibly TRBD1 (6 bases). The germline V gene encodes CDR1 GTSNPN and CDR2 SVGIG (reference sequence). V lost 7 bases, J lost 5 bases, and 11 bases lay in between. CDR3 length equals 11 residues. The CDR3 bases are TGTGCCTTCCGACAGGTTTATGGCTACACCTTC. Translated: CAFRQVYGYTF.